The sequence of this TCR beta chain was determined in a study of cytomegalovirus exposure and HLA in healthy donors. Study-level findings and limits: Earlier analysis yielded a pattern in which most TCR beta V segments were productive about 90% or about 30% of the time. Several V segments, TRBV6-2 and TRBV6-3 among them, could not be told apart and were dropped. Several top significant clusters appeared, in a later analysis, to be linked to common viral pathogens.

A multiplex PCR was run with 60 Vbeta primers and 13 Jbeta primers. This table comes from immunoSEQ multiplex PCR, and its TCRdb copy is limited to in-frame clones, with some not included. This table holds over 150,000 clones, over 65% found once. CDR1 is SGHTA, CDR2 FQGNSA, per germline. The germline V and J ends were trimmed by 5 bases and 1 base, with 5 bases remaining between them. The CDR3 has 13 residues. Remarks on this clone: Its specificity is unknown.

This rearrangement joins TRBV7-2 to TRBJ2-2; unclear D gene. The sample taken for sequencing was PBMCs. The sequence came from a middle-aged woman in good health and CMV-seropositive. Here the CDR3 DNA reads TGTGCCAGCAGCGCGAGGAACACCGGGGAGCTGTTTTTT. This encodes CASSARNTGELFF. Full variable domain (outside the CDR3, taken from reference TRBV7-2 and TRBJ2-2): GAGVSQSPSNKVTEKGKDVELRCDPISGHTALYWYRQSLGQGLEFLIYFQGNSAPDKSGLPSDRFSAERTGGSVSTLTIQRTQQEDSAVYLCASSARNTGELFFGEGSRLTVL.